The rows below give T cell receptor beta chains drawn from one sample of a study of shared clonotypes between healthy human individuals. The assay was immunoSEQ multiplex PCR, and TCRdb's table has in-frame clones only and misses some. The sample has just under 95,000 clones, around 68% seen once. Source material: memory CD8+ T cells sorted from blood. These receptors all come from a man younger than 40 in good health. CDR3s include the opening cysteine and the closing phenylalanine or tryptophan. Each record gives: D gene, V gene, J gene, clone size, CDR3 DNA, CDR3 protein. The D gene is left open where the match is weak. The listing skips clone size in some rows; elsewhere it reads once, few, many or a size class.

.	TRBV2	TRBJ1-5	few	TGTGCCAGCAGCCCAGTCGGCAATCAGCCCCAGCATTTT	CASSPVGNQPQHF
.	TRBV6-1	TRBJ2-7	.	TGTGCCAGCAACCTTTTTGCCTACGAGCAGTACTTC	CASNLFAYEQYF
.	TRBV7-2	TRBJ1-3	once	TGTGCCAGCAGTCCGCTGTCTGGAAACACCATATATTTT	CASSPLSGNTIYF
.	TRBV11-2	TRBJ1-1	few	TGTGCCAGCAGCTTATTTGTCGCTGAAGCTTTCTTT	CASSLFVAEAFF
TRBD1	TRBV5-1	TRBJ2-7	.	TGCGCCAGCAGCCCCGGGACAGACACCTACGAGCAGTACTTC	CASSPGTDTYEQYF
.	TRBV7-9	TRBJ2-1	.	TGTGCCAGCAGCTCTCGGTCCTTAAATGAGCAGTTCTTC	CASSSRSLNEQFF
.	TRBV6-6	TRBJ2-7	.	TGTGCCAGCAGTTACTCGATGGGGAAAGAGCAGTACTTC	CASSYSMGKEQYF
TRBD2	TRBV2	TRBJ2-7	.	TGTGCCAGCAGAGACCACCGCGGACTAGCGGGAAACGAGCAGTACTTC	CASRDHRGLAGNEQYF
TRBD2	TRBV28	TRBJ2-7	.	TGTGCCAGCGCACTAGCGGGAGGATCCTACGAGCAGTACTTC	CASALAGGSYEQYF
TRBD2	TRBV29-1	TRBJ2-7	.	TGCAGCGTTGCTTCTAGCGGAACCTACGAGCAGTACTTC	CSVASSGTYEQYF
.	TRBV27	TRBJ2-7	many	TGTGCCAGCAGTCCGGACCCTCCTGGGCTCTCCTACGAGCAGTACTTC	CASSPDPPGLSYEQYF
.	TRBV4-1	TRBJ2-3	.	TGCGCCAGCAGCCAAGACGGATTCCTGGATACGCAGTATTTT	CASSQDGFLDTQYF
.	TRBV7-9	TRBJ1-3	.	TGTGCCAGCAGCTTAGTGGCCTCTGGAAACACCATATATTTT	CASSLVASGNTIYF
TRBD1	TRBV27	TRBJ2-5	.	TGTGCCAGCAGTCCACCGGACAGGACTCGAGAGACCCAGTACTTC	CASSPPDRTRETQYF
.	TRBV19	TRBJ1-1	.	TGTGCCTCTAAGGACAAAATGAACACTGAAGCTTTCTTT	CASKDKMNTEAFF
.	TRBV5-6	TRBJ2-4	.	TGTGCCAGCAGCTTGACGGGCAGGGAGTTAAACATTCAGTACTTC	CASSLTGRELNIQYF
TRBD2	TRBV12-5	TRBJ2-1	once	TGTGCTAGTCTGGGGCACAGAAGCGGGAGTTCCTACAATGAGCAGTTCTTC	CASLGHRSGSSYNEQFF
.	TRBV21-1	TRBJ2-7	.	TGTGCCAGCAGCACCGTCTACTACGAGCAGTACTTC	CASSTVYYEQYF
.	TRBV6-5	TRBJ1-5	many	TGTGCCAGCACCACAGGGTTGGGAGATCAGCCCCAGCATTTT	CASTTGLGDQPQHF
.	TRBV5-1	TRBJ2-6	.	TGCGCCACCGACACGGGGGACTCTGGGGCCAACGTCCTGACTTTC	CATDTGDSGANVLTF
.	TRBV28	TRBJ2-5	once	TGTGCCAGCAGTTTTTTGGGGTACCAAGAGACCCAGTACTTC	CASSFLGYQETQYF
TRBD2	TRBV19	TRBJ2-3	.	TGTGCCAGTAGTCGGACTAGCGGGAGTCTAGATACGCAGTATTTT	CASSRTSGSLDTQYF
TRBD2	TRBV6-1	TRBJ2-3	.	TGTGCCACCCTGAAGCGGGAGGGCCTCCCAGATACGCAGTATTTT	CATLKREGLPDTQYF
.	TRBV7-9	TRBJ2-7	.	TGTGCCAGCAGCTTGGATCCACTAGGGAACTACGAGCAGTACTTC	CASSLDPLGNYEQYF
.	TRBV7-3	TRBJ2-2	.	TGTGCCAGCAGCAGCACCGGGGAGCTGTTTTTT	CASSSTGELFF
.	TRBV2	TRBJ2-7	.	TGTGCCAGCAAGGAGGGTTCCTACGAGCAGTACTTC	CASKEGSYEQYF
TRBD2	TRBV29-1	TRBJ2-2	.	TGCAGCGTTGTTAGCGGGAGTACCACCGGGGAGCTGTTTTTT	CSVVSGSTTGELFF
TRBD1	TRBV9	TRBJ1-2	many	TGTGCCAGCAGCGACCCGGGACAGTTCTATGGCTACACCTTC	CASSDPGQFYGYTF
.	TRBV6-5	TRBJ1-5	.	TGTGCCAGCAGTTACTGGGCAGTCCATCAGCCCCAGCATTTT	CASSYWAVHQPQHF
TRBD2	TRBV29-1	TRBJ2-2	once	TGCAGCATCCTCCTGGGGGTCGGGAGGGGAGCCGGGGAGCTGTTTTTT	CSILLGVGRGAGELFF
.	TRBV28	TRBJ2-7	.	TGTGCCAGCAGTTTAGACGCCTACGAGCAGTACTTC	CASSLDAYEQYF
.	TRBV5-5	TRBJ1-5	once	TGTGCCAGCAGCTTGGTTCCGGGGGCCGGTCAGCCCCAGCATTTT	CASSLVPGAGQPQHF
TRBD1	TRBV29-1	TRBJ2-7	.	TGCAGCGTAGATCAACCAGGACAGGGTTCCTACGAGCAGTACTTC	CSVDQPGQGSYEQYF
TRBD1	TRBV7-8	TRBJ1-4	.	TGTGCCAGCAGCAAGGACAGGGAGAATGAAAAACTGTTTTTT	CASSKDRENEKLFF
TRBD1	TRBV27	TRBJ2-1	.	TGTGCCAGCAGTGTATGGACAGGGGACTACAATGAGCAGTTCTTC	CASSVWTGDYNEQFF
TRBD1	TRBV7-9	TRBJ1-2	few	TGTGCCAGCAGCCCGCTTCTGACAGGGAAGGCAGATGGCTACACCTTC	CASSPLLTGKADGYTF
TRBD2	TRBV7-9	TRBJ2-1	.	TGTGCCAGCAGCCCAAGGACTAGCGGGGCCAATGAGCAGTTCTTC	CASSPRTSGANEQFF
.	TRBV4-3	TRBJ1-2	.	TGCGCCAGCAGCCAAAGCAGTAAGTGGACGGCTTATGGCTACACCTTC	CASSQSSKWTAYGYTF
.	TRBV28	TRBJ1-4	.	TGTGCCAGCAGTTTCGTGGGGTCTGCCGAAGAAAAACTGTTTTTT	CASSFVGSAEEKLFF
TRBD2	TRBV2	TRBJ2-1	.	TGTGCCAGCAGAAGCGGGAGGGATTTATACAATGAGCAGTTCTTC	CASRSGRDLYNEQFF
.	TRBV2	TRBJ2-7	.	TGTGCCAGCAGTGGCCCGGGACGCTTATACGAGCAGTACTTC	CASSGPGRLYEQYF
TRBD2	TRBV6-1	TRBJ2-7	.	TGTGCCAGCAGTGAAGCCGAGGGCACGGGAGGCTACGAGCAGTACTTC	CASSEAEGTGGYEQYF
.	TRBV28	TRBJ1-1	.	TGTGCCAGCAGTTTTGGGTTGGCGGGGCAGAGAGCTTTCTTT	CASSFGLAGQRAFF
.	TRBV7-9	TRBJ1-3	.	TGTGCCAGCAGCTTAATGGTGCGAGAAACAAACACCATATATTTT	CASSLMVRETNTIYF
.	TRBV27	TRBJ2-3	once	TGTGCCAGCAGTTTATCGGACCCGGTCCCAGATACGCAGTATTTT	CASSLSDPVPDTQYF